These 25 T cell receptor beta chains were sequenced from one sample in a study of shared clonotypes between healthy human individuals. The assay was immunoSEQ multiplex PCR, and TCRdb's table has in-frame clones only and misses some. The repertoire has a few hundred thousand clones, less than 75% of them found once; the top ten carry roughly a tenth. The sequenced sample was memory CD4+ T cells sorted from blood. Noted subset: CD45RA-negative fraction. The receptors were sampled from a man in his thirties or forties in good health.

The table lists this clone with a few counts. This chain links TRBV19 with TRBJ2-7, with TRBD2 identical over 12 bases. Germline trimming cut 0 bases from V and 6 bases from J; bases unmatched to any gene: 6. The CDR3 is 16 amino acids. Germline V gene data show CDR1 as LNHDA and CDR2 as SQIVND (reference sequence). The CDR3: CASSIDASGRAGEQYF. As DNA, the CDR3 is TGTGCCAGTAGTATAGATGCTAGCGGGAGGGCCGGCGAGCAGTACTTC.

This chain connects TRBV10-3 to TRBJ1-1; D is uncertain. Between the trimmed V and J ends, which lost 3 bases and 3 bases, there was a span of 11 bases. In germline, CDR1 is ENHRY, CDR2 SYGVKD. The CDR3 is made up of 14 amino acids. In DNA form, the CDR3 reads TGTGCCATCAGTGATAAGTCCGGTGACACTGAAGCTTTCTTT. Encoded protein: CAISDKSGDTEAFF.

Remarks on this clone: In the same sample, other DNA sequences code for this CDR3. The rearrangement links TRBV7-6 to TRBJ2-5; D is possibly TRBD2 (6 bases). CDR1 and CDR2 from the germline V gene are SGHVS and FNYEAQ. This CDR3 is 13 amino acids long. Trimming removed 1 base from V and 5 bases from J, with 8 bases in between. The CDR3 DNA sequence: TGTGCCAGCAGCTTAGTAGGAGGGGAGACCCAGTACTTC. The encoded protein is CASSLVGGETQYF.

As to this clone: The junction shows a germline mismatch at one end, possibly a read error. The rearrangement uses TRBV6-1 and TRBJ1-5; the match to TRBD1 covers 7 bases. The germline gives CDR1 MNHNS, CDR2 SASEGT. The CDR3 contains 15 residues. The CDR3 coding sequence is TGTGTCAGCATCCCACTTGGACAGGGCAATCAGCCCCAGCATTTT. This codes for CVSIPLGQGNQPQHF.

In its sample, this clone was seen once. This chain joins TRBV7-9 and TRBJ2-6; no reliable D call. Germline V lookup: CDR1 SEHNR, CDR2 FQNEAQ (reference sequence). Trimming shortened V by 7 bases and J by 2 bases, and 0 bases separated the two germline ends. This CDR3 contains 11 residues. The CDR3 nucleotides are TGTGCCAGCACTGGGGCCAACGTCCTGACTTTC. This encodes CASTGANVLTF.

This clone showed up just a few times. CDR3 sequence: CASSLSASGRSYNEQFF. CDR3 DNA sequence: TGTGCCAGCAGTTTATCGGCTAGCGGGAGATCCTACAATGAGCAGTTCTTC. The chain recombines TRBV27 with TRBJ2-1; 10 bases match TRBD2. The CDR3 extends over 17 amino acids. The germline CDR1 and CDR2 sequences are MNHEY and SMNVEV (reference sequence). The junction had 3 bases not matched to a gene; V was cut back by 0 bases and J by 1 base.

The chain links TRBV5-4 to TRBJ2-7; D might be TRBD1 (5 bases). CDR3 length equals 12 residues. Per germline, CDR1 SGHNT and CDR2 YYREEE (reference sequence). V lost 3 bases and J lost 7, with 11 bases in between. In DNA, the CDR3 is TGTGCCAGCAGCTCGTCCAGGGCTGAGCAGTACTTC. Translated, it gives CASSSSRAEQYF.

This chain joins TRBV5-1 and TRBJ2-7, with TRBD1 matching over 9 bases. The V gene end was trimmed by 4 bases and the J gene end by 5 bases; junction bases not matched to a gene: 10. The CDR3 is made up of 15 amino acids. The germline gives CDR1 SGHRS, CDR2 YFSETQ. CDR3 in amino acids: CASSRVGQGLHEQYF. CDR3 DNA: TGCGCCAGCAGCCGGGTTGGACAGGGGTTACACGAGCAGTACTTC.

This clone was detected only a few times. With only one base between it and a far larger clone, this is likely a read error. Other DNA sequences within the sample encode an identical CDR3. The genes are TRBV2 and TRBJ2-7, with unresolved D. CDR1 is SNHLY and CDR2 is FYNNEI in the germline V gene. The CDR3 is 10 amino acids. The DNA for the CDR3 is TGTGCCAGCGGTGACTACGAGCAGTACTTC. Protein product: CASGDYEQYF.

The chain carries TRBV15 and TRBJ1-2; D ambiguous. This CDR3 contains 15 residues. V lost 0 bases to trimming and J lost 4 bases, with 12 bases between them. Germline lookup yields CDR1 LNHNV and CDR2 YYDKDF (reference sequence). The CDR3 reads CATSRDRGDLYGYTF. The CDR3 nucleotides read TGTGCCACCAGCAGAGATAGAGGAGATCTCTATGGCTACACCTTC.

Comment on this clone: This may come from a read error, since a much larger clone is one base off. The chain uses TRBV7-8 and TRBJ2-2; 10 nucleotides align to TRBD1. Germline CDR1 is SGHVS and CDR2 is FQNEAQ. The CDR3 length is 17 residues. CDR3 DNA: TGTGCCAGCAGCCTTAAGACAGGGGGCGCGAACACCGGGAAGCTGTTTTTT. Its protein is CASSLKTGGANTGKLFF.

Regarding this clone: The sample has other DNA sequences that encode this CDR3 too. The chain uses TRBV5-1 and TRBJ1-1, with TRBD1 matching 8 bases. The CDR3 covers 14 residues. The germline V gene has CDR1 SGHRS and CDR2 YFSETQ. V was clipped by 4 bases and J by 4 bases; unmatched bases: 6. CDR3 loop: CASSLTGGVTEAFF. The CDR3 region has the DNA TGCGCCAGCAGCCTTACAGGGGGGGTCACTGAAGCTTTCTTT.

This clone is a singleton in its sample. The chain carries TRBV5-6 and TRBJ2-7; 10 bases fit TRBD1. Germline assignment: CDR1 SGHDT and CDR2 YYEEEE. The CDR3 spans 12 residues. Unmatched junction bases numbered 0, after V lost 7 bases and J lost 2 bases. The CDR3 is CASGTGAYEQYF. CDR3 nucleotides: TGTGCCAGCGGGACAGGGGCCTACGAGCAGTACTTC.

This clone was seen once. V usage is TRBV21-1 and J usage is TRBJ1-5; the table calls TRBD1, which could not be checked here. TRBV21-1 is a pseudogene. The CDR3 spans 18 residues. CDR3: CASSKGIKLWASNQPQHF. In DNA, the CDR3 is TGTGCCAGCAGCAAAGGAATAAAGCTTTGGGCAAGCAATCAGCCCCAGCATTTT.

This rearrangement joins TRBV28 to TRBJ1-2; TRBD1 is a possible D gene (6 bases). The germline CDR1 and CDR2 sequences are MDHEN and SYDVKM. Between the trimmed V and J ends, which lost 5 bases and 5 bases, there was a span of 18 bases. The CDR3 length is 15 residues. Written as DNA, the CDR3 is TGTGCCAGCAGTCCTCGGGGGGGCAAGAGATATGGCTACACCTTC. Residues: CASSPRGGKRYGYTF.

The V gene is TRBV5-1, the J gene TRBJ1-1; a possible D gene is TRBD1 (6 bases). The CDR3 spans 16 residues. Trimming took off 4 bases at V and 4 bases at J, with 20 bases between the two ends. Germline assignment: CDR1 SGHRS and CDR2 YFSETQ. CDR3 residues: CASSPRGGGRVTEAFF. CDR3 DNA: TGCGCCAGCAGCCCCCGTGGTGGGGGGCGGGTCACTGAAGCTTTCTTT.

The genes are TRBV6-1 and TRBJ1-3; 7 nucleotides match TRBD1. Germline loops: CDR1 MNHNS, CDR2 SASEGT. Trimming cost V 5 bases and J 4 bases; bases outside gene matches: 2. The CDR3 is 13 amino acids. CDR3 nucleotide sequence: TGTGCCAGCAGTTTGGGACAGGGAAACACCATATATTTT. It translates to CASSLGQGNTIYF.

This clone was observed once. The CDR3 region is CASSPQLAGHEQFF. Here the CDR3 DNA reads TGTGCCAGTAGTCCCCAGTTAGCGGGACATGAGCAGTTCTTC. This chain connects TRBV19 to TRBJ2-1; 8 nucleotides agree with TRBD2. Unmatched junction bases numbered 8, after V lost 5 bases and J lost 8 bases. The CDR3 covers 14 residues. Germline V gene lookup returns CDR1 LNHDA and CDR2 SQIVND (reference sequence).

The rearrangement links TRBV5-4 to TRBJ2-1; TRBD2 aligns across 7 bases. CDR1 SGHNT and CDR2 YYREEE come from the germline V gene (reference sequence). V lost 1 base, J lost 5 bases, and 3 bases stayed unmatched. CDR3 length: 14 amino acids. The CDR3 loop reads CASSLTSDHNEQFF. CDR3 DNA sequence: TGTGCCAGCAGCTTGACTAGCGATCACAATGAGCAGTTCTTC.

This chain joins TRBV7-2 and TRBJ1-1; D is uncertain. The CDR3 is 14 amino acids. The germline CDR1 and CDR2 sequences are SGHTA and FQGNSA. The V gene lost 5 bases and the J gene lost 5 bases, with 15 bases spanning the gap. As DNA, the CDR3 is TGTGCCAGCAGCCCCTCTGTTGGGAGGACTGAAGCTTTCTTT. As protein: CASSPSVGRTEAFF.

This clone was counted between two and nine times. The rearrangement uses TRBV5-1 and TRBJ1-4, with 9 bases matching TRBD1. The CDR3 contains 14 residues. The germline V gene encodes CDR1 SGHRS and CDR2 YFSETQ. Trimming cost V 2 bases and J 11 bases; bases outside gene matches: 7. CDR3 sequence (DNA): TGCGCCAGCAGCTTAATGGACAGGGGAGACAAACTGTTTTTT. It specifies CASSLMDRGDKLFF.

The V call is TRBV7-9, the J call TRBJ2-3, with 9 bases identical to TRBD2. This CDR3 is built from 14 residues. Trimming took 1 base from V and 6 from J; bases not matched to a gene: 2. Germline CDR1 reads SEHNR; CDR2 reads FQNEAQ (reference sequence). In DNA, the CDR3 is TGTGCCAGCAGCTTAGGTGCGGGAGGGGATACGCAGTATTTT. Its protein product is CASSLGAGGDTQYF.

The chain carries TRBV4-3 and TRBJ1-2, with D possibly being TRBD1 (5 bases). From germline, CDR1 is LGHNA and CDR2 YSLEER. Trimming stripped 5 bases from V and 6 bases from J, with 16 bases between. This CDR3 is 14 amino acids long. Written as DNA, the CDR3 is TGCGCCAGCAGCAAAAGGAGACAGCTCCATGGCTACACCTTC. Translation gives CASSKRRQLHGYTF.

This clone has only a few counts. This chain connects TRBV25-1 to TRBJ2-6; perhaps TRBD2 as D (6 bases). This CDR3 region has 17 residues. Germline CDR1 is MGHDK and CDR2 is SYGVNS. Trimming shortened V by 5 bases and J by 0 bases, and 14 bases separated the two germline ends. CDR3: CASSRGGASSGANVLTF. CDR3 sequence (DNA): TGTGCCAGCAGTCGAGGAGGGGCGAGCTCTGGGGCCAACGTCCTGACTTTC.

This rearrangement joins TRBV11-2 to TRBJ2-1; no clear D gene. CDR1 is SGHAT, CDR2 FQNNGV, per germline. Deletions cut 1 base from V and 6 bases from J, with 1 base between. The CDR3 spans 11 residues. DNA for the CDR3: TGTGCCAGCAGCTTAGGCAATGAGCAGTTCTTC. Protein sequence: CASSLGNEQFF.